This T cell receptor beta chain was captured by sequencing in a study of T cells in Graves' hyperthyroidism and ophthalmopathy. TCR beta CDR3 sequences were amplified from RNA transcripts. The HTBI primer set served for first-round RT-PCR of the TCR CDR3. TCRdb ran MiXCR on the multiplex PCR reads and lists one entry per CDR3 protein. Of roughly 300,000 distinct CDR3 sequences listed, around 14% are singletons. PBMCs were collected from an approximately 10 ml volume of fresh peripheral blood. Comments on this clonotype: Antigen specificity is unknown.

Regarding the study as a whole: The majority of expanded thyroid clonotypes above 0.001 also appeared in blood.

Germline V gives CDR1 MNHNS, CDR2 SASEGT. CDR3 size: 14 residues. V was trimmed by 6 bases and J by 6 bases, leaving 14 bases between them. This TCR was sampled from a woman between 25 and 40 years old with Graves' hyperthyroidism. The specimen sequenced was blood. The chain carries TRBV6-1 and TRBJ2-2; D is perhaps TRBD1 or TRBD2 (5 bases each). This CDR3 is CASRSGTTAGELFF. The CDR3, as DNA: TGTGCCAGCAGGTCCGGGACCACCGCCGGGGAGCTGTTTTTT.